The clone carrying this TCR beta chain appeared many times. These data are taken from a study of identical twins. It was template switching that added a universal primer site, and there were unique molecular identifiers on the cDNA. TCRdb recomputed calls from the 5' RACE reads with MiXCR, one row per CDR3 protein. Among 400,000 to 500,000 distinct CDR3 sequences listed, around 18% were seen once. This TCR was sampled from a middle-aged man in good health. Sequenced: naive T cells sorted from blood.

The CDR3 DNA follows: TGTGCCAGCAGTGGACAGGGGTACGAGCAGTACTTC. Residues: CASSGQGYEQYF. The rearrangement links TRBV9 to TRBJ2-7, with TRBD1 matching over 9 bases. The CDR3 consists of 12 residues. V gave up 5 bases and J gave up 4 bases; unmatched junction bases: 1. In germline, CDR1 is SGDLS, CDR2 YYNGEE.